The 24 T cell receptor beta chains in this list originate from one sample, sequenced in a study of T cell repertoires in cytomegalovirus infection (dated by TCRdb to the late 2010s). The sequencer was an Illumina HiSeq 1500. TCRdb took the public reads, trimmed them with fastp at Q25, ran MiXCR for clone calling and kept in-frame beta chains. Every CDR3 protein is listed once, alongside the most common genes and DNA of its rows. The sample data list roughly 280,000 distinct CDR3 sequences, and roughly 10% of these were observed just once. Clones ranked in the top ten supply roughly 16% of the sample. The sample taken for sequencing was PBMCs. Receptors were obtained from a human donor in good health (CMV status not recorded). Some clones in this sample may be carry-over from other donors' samples.

This clonotype came up many times. The chain employs TRBV7-8 and TRBJ2-5; 10 bases are a match to TRBD2. Germline V lookup: CDR1 SGHVS, CDR2 FQNEAQ. This CDR3 region has 14 residues. The ends lost 3 bases at V and 3 bases at J; junction bases unmatched: 1. The CDR3 loop is CASSFTSGKETQYF. Here the CDR3 DNA reads TGTGCCAGCAGCTTCACTAGCGGGAAAGAGACCCAGTACTTC.

This clonotype was picked up a small number of times. This rearrangement joins TRBV20-1 to TRBJ2-5; no firm D call. CDR1 and CDR2 (germline): DFQATT, SNEGSKA (reference sequence). This CDR3 region has 11 residues. The V gene lost 5 bases and the J gene lost 3 bases, with 7 bases spanning the gap. The CDR3 nucleotides read TGCAGTGCTGAAGGGAAAGAGACCCAGTACTTC. Amino acids: CSAEGKETQYF.

This clonotype was detected ten times or more. CDR3 in DNA: TGTGCCAGCAGCTTAGATAGCGGTTTGGGAAATGAGCAGTTCTTC. Translating it yields CASSLDSGLGNEQFF. V usage is TRBV7-8 and J usage is TRBJ2-1, with D maybe TRBD2 (6 bases). Germline loops: CDR1 SGHVS, CDR2 FQNEAQ. This CDR3 region has 15 residues. V dropped 1 base and J dropped 7 bases, with 14 bases sitting between them.

This clonotype was seen a handful of times. J is TRBJ2-5 and V is TRBV11-3, with TRBD1 matching 7 bases. The trim removed 4 bases at V and 2 bases at J, leaving 7 bases unmatched. Germline CDR1 reads SGHNT; CDR2 reads YENEEA. The CDR3 spans 15 residues. CDR3 coding DNA: TGTGCCAGCAGCTACAAACAGGGGAAGCAAGAGACCCAGTACTTC. It translates to CASSYKQGKQETQYF.

At least ten counts were recorded for this clonotype. The J gene is TRBJ2-5, the V gene TRBV7-2; D unclear. The germline V and J ends were trimmed by 4 bases and 3 bases, with 9 bases remaining between them. Germline CDR1 reads SGHTA; CDR2 reads FQGNSA. CDR3 length equals 13 residues. CDR3 DNA sequence: TGTGCCAGCAGCTCATGGACGGAAGAGACCCAGTACTTC. Translation: CASSSWTEETQYF.

Worth noting for this clonotype: An end of the junction differs from the germline gene, which may be a read error. The V gene is TRBV7-9, the J gene TRBJ1-2; 7 nucleotides match TRBD1. The CDR3 contains 15 residues. Germline V lookup: CDR1 SEHNR, CDR2 FQNEAQ (reference sequence). CDR3 DNA: TGTGTCAGCAGCCCAACAGGGGCGCCTAACTATGGCTACACCTTC. Its protein is CVSSPTGAPNYGYTF.

This clonotype came up a few times. J is TRBJ1-1 and V is TRBV18; 7 nucleotides line up with TRBD1. Germline CDR1 reads KGHSH; CDR2 reads LQKENI. There are 17 residues in the CDR3. The V and J ends lost 3 bases and 7 bases, in that order; junction bases with no gene match: 17. The CDR3 DNA sequence: TGTGCCAGCTCACCCCTTGAGACCAGACAGGGACGCTTTGAAGCTTTCTTT. As protein: CASSPLETRQGRFEAFF.

V is TRBV6-2 or TRBV6-3 and J is TRBJ2-3; the match to TRBD1 covers 7 bases. CDR1 MNHEY and CDR2 SVGEGT come from the germline V gene. Unmatched junction bases numbered 8, after V lost 4 bases and J lost 1 base. The CDR3 consists of 16 residues. CDR3 protein: CASSSRWTGRTDTQYF. The DNA for the CDR3 is TGTGCCAGCAGTTCCCGGTGGACAGGCCGCACAGATACGCAGTATTTT.

Many counts were recorded for this clonotype. V usage is TRBV7-2 and J usage is TRBJ2-5; no clear D gene. The germline CDR1 and CDR2 sequences are SGHTA and FQGNSA. V was clipped by 5 bases and J by 3 bases, with 13 bases between them. The length of the CDR3 is 14 residues. The CDR3 region is CASSPGGSEETQYF. The CDR3 coding sequence is TGTGCCAGCAGCCCTGGTGGATCGGAAGAGACCCAGTACTTC.

CDR3 nucleotide sequence: TGTGCCAGCAGCTTCGGGACAGGGGGCTATGGGGACAAAAACATTCAGTACTTC. As protein: CASSFGTGGYGDKNIQYF. The chain recombines TRBV7-9 with TRBJ2-4; 12 bases are shared with TRBD1. Germline-derived CDR1 and CDR2 are SEHNR and FQNEAQ (reference sequence). V was pared by 3 bases and J by 3 bases, with 9 bases of the junction left unmatched. The length of the CDR3 is 18 residues.

The table lists this clonotype with many counts. The rearrangement uses TRBV4-3 and TRBJ1-5; a weak D match, TRBD1 (5 bases). V lost 0 bases, J lost 7 bases, and 13 bases lay in between. CDR1 and CDR2 (germline): LGHNA, YSLEER. The CDR3 length is 15 residues. The CDR3 DNA reads TGCGCCAGCAGCCAAGAGTTGCAGGGCTCACAGCCCCAGCATTTT. This encodes CASSQELQGSQPQHF.

The table lists this clonotype with many counts. Mismatch with germline at one junction end may stem from a read error. V gene TRBV7-7 combines with J gene TRBJ2-1, with D perhaps matching TRBD1 or TRBD2 (5 bases each). CDR1 and CDR2 (germline): SSHAT, FNYEAQ (reference sequence). The CDR3 consists of 13 residues. The CDR3 reads CASSLFSGTEQFF. CDR3 nucleotides: TGTGCTAGCAGCTTATTTTCAGGGACTGAGCAGTTCTTC. Using reference TRBV7-7 and TRBJ2-1 for the parts outside the CDR3, the full variable domain is GAGVSQSPRYKVTKRGQDVTLRCDPISSHATLYWYQQALGQGPEFLTYFNYEAQPDKSGLPSDRFSAERPEGSISTLTIQRTEQRDSAMYRCASSLFSGTEQFFGPGTRLTVL.

The chain is built from TRBV12-3 or TRBV12-4 and TRBJ2-7; D gene unclear. The V end was cut by 4 bases, the J end by 5 bases, with 12 bases between. The CDR3 totals 13 residues. In DNA form, the CDR3 reads TGTGCCAGCAGTTACGGCACCGGACACGAGCAGTACTTC. Translating it yields CASSYGTGHEQYF.

Ten or more counts support this clonotype. The rearrangement joins TRBV6-2 or TRBV6-3 to TRBJ2-7; 14 nucleotides match TRBD2. The germline gives CDR1 MNHEY, CDR2 SVGEGT. V lost 6 bases to trimming and J lost 3 bases; unmatched junction nucleotides: 4. The CDR3 has 15 amino acids. CDR3 nucleotide sequence: TGTGCCAGCAGACCCGGACTAGCGGGAGGCTACGAGCAGTACTTC. Translating it yields CASRPGLAGGYEQYF.

This clonotype was observed many times. The chain recombines TRBV7-2 with TRBJ1-5, with 8 bases matching TRBD1. V shed 4 bases, J shed 4 bases, and the junction held 9 bases outside the gene matches. This CDR3 spans 16 amino acids. Germline-derived CDR1 and CDR2 are SGHTA and FQGNSA. Here the CDR3 DNA reads TGTGCCAGCAGCTCCTCCGGAGGACAGGGAAATCAGCCCCAGCATTTT. Its protein is CASSSSGGQGNQPQHF.

This CDR3 reads CASSQEARWGTQYF. CDR3 coding DNA: TGCGCCAGCAGCCAAGAGGCTAGATGGGGTACGCAGTATTTT. This chain uses TRBV4-3 with TRBJ2-3; D ambiguous. Deletions cut 0 bases from V and 8 bases from J, with 12 bases between. The germline CDR1 and CDR2 sequences are LGHNA and YSLEER. This CDR3 contains 14 residues.

This clonotype was observed many times. V gene TRBV7-9 combines with J gene TRBJ1-1; D not certain. The germline gives CDR1 SEHNR, CDR2 FQNEAQ (reference sequence). The V end lost 1 base, the J end lost 11 bases, and 11 bases lay between the germline ends. CDR3 length: 12 amino acids. The DNA for the CDR3 is TGTGCCAGCAGCTTAGATGCCTTATTGGCTTTCTTT. Translated: CASSLDALLAFF. Full variable domain (remainder filled in from reference TRBV7-9 and TRBJ1-1): DTGVSQNPRHKITKRGQNVTFRCDPISEHNRLYWYRQTLGQGPEFLTYFQNEAQLEKSRLLSDRFSAERPKGSFSTLEIQRTEQGDSAMYLCASSLDALLAFFGQGTRLTVV.

This clonotype was observed a few times. The chain carries TRBV15 and TRBJ1-2; no clear D gene. Per the germline V gene, CDR1 is LNHNV and CDR2 is YYDKDF (reference sequence). CDR3 length: 15 residues. Trimming left V 0 bases short and J 0 bases short, with 8 bases between. The CDR3 loop is CATSRDRRSNYGYTF. CDR3 DNA: TGTGCCACCAGCAGAGACCGCCGGTCTAACTATGGCTACACCTTC.

This clonotype has at least ten counts. The chain employs TRBV5-1 and TRBJ2-7; TRBD2 agrees at 9 bases. This CDR3 is built from 16 residues. V was clipped by 2 bases and J by 6 bases; unmatched bases: 12. CDR1 and CDR2 from the germline V gene are SGHRS and YFSETQ. CDR3 bases: TGCGCCAGCAGCTTACGGCGGGAGAGCGGGAGGACCGAGCAGTACTTC. Protein sequence: CASSLRRESGRTEQYF.

This clonotype has ten or more counts. This chain connects TRBV6-2 or TRBV6-3 to TRBJ1-6, with D maybe TRBD1 (5 bases). Germline CDR1 is MNHEY and CDR2 is SVGEGT. This CDR3 contains 15 residues. The ends were cut back, 5 bases at V and 9 bases at J, with 17 bases in the middle. DNA of the CDR3: TGTGCCAGCAGTCCTACAGGCGATTGGGGTTCACCCCTCCACTTT. It specifies CASSPTGDWGSPLHF.

The sample holds many counts of this clonotype. This chain links TRBV7-8 with TRBJ2-7; 7 positions match TRBD2. The CDR3 consists of 13 residues. The J segment lost 4 bases and the V segment lost 7 bases, leaving 7 bases of the junction unmatched. CDR1 is SGHVS and CDR2 is FQNEAQ in the germline V gene. In nucleotides, the CDR3 is TGTGCCAGCACCCGGGACTATCCTTACGAGCAGTACTTC. As protein: CASTRDYPYEQYF.

This clonotype was observed many times. The chain joins TRBV7-2 to TRBJ2-7; tentative D call: TRBD2 (5 bases). With 2 bases removed from V and 7 bases from J, the gap between germline ends came to 9 bases. This CDR3 is 12 amino acids long. The V gene's germline CDR1 is SGHTA and CDR2 FQGNSA. CDR3 DNA sequence: TGTGCCAGCAGCTTATCCAGGAGGGAGCAGTACTTC. Protein: CASSLSRREQYF.

The V gene is TRBV19, the J gene TRBJ1-2; a possible D gene is TRBD1 (6 bases). CDR1 and CDR2 (germline): LNHDA, SQIVND (reference sequence). Between the trimmed V and J ends, which lost 7 bases and 0 bases, there was a span of 21 bases. This CDR3 has 17 amino acids. CDR3 nucleotide sequence: TGTGCCAGTATAAGCAAAAAATGGACAGCTTCTAACTATGGCTACACCTTC. It yields the protein CASISKKWTASNYGYTF.

The V call is TRBV28, the J call TRBJ1-4, with D hard to call. Germline loops: CDR1 MDHEN, CDR2 SYDVKM. Trimming left V 4 bases short and J 4 bases short, with 1 base between. This CDR3 contains 11 residues. The CDR3 loop is CASSYNEKLFF. The CDR3 DNA reads as TGTGCCAGCAGTTATAATGAAAAACTGTTTTTT.